Listed below are T cell receptor beta chains from one sample, sequenced in a study of OX40 agonist ivuxolimab in advanced cancers. Clones were read by immunoSEQ multiplex PCR, and TCRdb kept only the in-frame ones, dropping some. The table records fewer than 25,000 clones, 85% to 90% of them present only once. This specimen consisted of CD4+ or CD8+ T cells sorted from blood, obtained in a trial of the OX40 agonist ivuxolimab. The origin of the receptors is an adult with an advanced solid tumor such as melanoma, head and neck, liver or kidney cancer. Both conserved end residues are part of each CDR3. The D gene is left open where the match is weak. Clone size, where shown, is once, few, many, or a class for clones that have expanded.

TRBJ2-5 | NA | TRBV6-5 | NA | TGTGCCAGCGGCCCTGACAGCGAAGAGACCCAGTACTTC | CASGPDSEETQYF
TRBJ2-7 | NA | TRBV6-5 | NA | TGTGCCAGCAGTGCCGACACCTCCTACGAGCAGTACTTC | CASSADTSYEQYF
TRBJ2-1 | NA | TRBV7-9 | NA | TGTGCCAGCAGCCCGTGGGGGACCAACTCCTACAATGAGCAGTTCTTC | CASSPWGTNSYNEQFF
TRBJ1-2 | NA | TRBV25-1 | NA | TGTGCCAGCAGTGAAGGGGGCACCAACTATGGCTACACCTTC | CASSEGGTNYGYTF
TRBJ1-2 | NA | TRBV6-1 | NA | TGTGCCAGCAGTCCCTATTCTTATGGCTACACCTTC | CASSPYSYGYTF
TRBJ1-1 | NA | TRBV28 | NA | TGTGCCAGCAGTTTTAAAGTGAACACTGAAGCTTTCTTT | CASSFKVNTEAFF
TRBJ2-1 | NA | TRBV6-5 | NA | TGTGCCAGCAGTCCGACGGAATACAATGAGCAGTTCTTC | CASSPTEYNEQFF
TRBJ1-4 | NA | TRBV5-6 | NA | TGTGCCAGCAGCTTCCCCGGGGCCGCTAATGAAAAACTGTTTTTT | CASSFPGAANEKLFF
TRBJ2-7 | few | TRBV6-5 | NA | TGTGCCAGCAGCTTGGGTACCGGGTTTAGCAACGAGCAGTACTTC | CASSLGTGFSNEQYF
TRBJ1-2 | NA | TRBV28 | NA | TGTGCCAGCACTTTTCTACCAGGGATTAGTGACTATGGCTACACCTTC | CASTFLPGISDYGYTF
TRBJ2-2 | NA | TRBV27 | NA | TGTGCCAGCAGTTTTGGAGGGAATGGCGGGGAGCTGTTTTTT | CASSFGGNGGELFF
TRBJ1-1 | NA | TRBV19 | NA | TGTGCCAGTAGTATAGGTAGTATAGTCACTGAAGCTTTCTTT | CASSIGSIVTEAFF
TRBJ2-7 | NA | TRBV4-1 | TRBD2 | TGTGCCAGCAGCCCCGGGACTAGCGTTGAGCAGTACTTC | CASSPGTSVEQYF
TRBJ2-7 | NA | TRBV4-1 | NA | TGCGCCAGCAGTCTCCTTGACGGCTCCTACGAGCAGTACTTC | CASSLLDGSYEQYF
TRBJ1-6 | few | TRBV7-9 | TRBD1 | TGTGCCAGCAGCTCCCACGATTCGACAGGGGTTGGCTCACCCCTCCACTTT | CASSSHDSTGVGSPLHF
TRBJ1-1 | NA | TRBV10-3 | TRBD1 | TGTGCCATCAGTGAGGGACGCGACAGGGCCCGTGGCACTGAAGCTTTCTTT | CAISEGRDRARGTEAFF
TRBJ1-5 | NA | TRBV21-1 | NA | TGTGCCAGCAGCCAAGATCTCAGGGCAAATCAGCCCCAGCATTTT | CASSQDLRANQPQHF
TRBJ2-7 | once | TRBV19 | NA | TGTGCCAGTAGTATGGGGACCTACGAGCAGTACTTC | CASSMGTYEQYF
TRBJ2-4 | NA | TRBV6-1 | TRBD1 | TGTGCCAGCAACCAACAGGGGTTGAACATTCAGTACTTC | CASNQQGLNIQYF
TRBJ2-5 | NA | TRBV15 | TRBD2 | TGTGCCACCAGCAGAGTTTGGGGGCGCGGGGGGGAGTCAGAGACCCAGTACTTC | CATSRVWGRGGESETQYF
TRBJ1-2 | NA | TRBV10-3 | NA | TGTGCCATCAGTGAGTCAATAGCTAACTATGGCTACACCTTC | CAISESIANYGYTF